The T cell receptor (beta chain) under discussion was sequenced for a study of CD8 T cells in Susac syndrome. The RNA, roughly 0.5 to 1 ug, was put through reverse transcription using random hexamers. A multiplex approach, immunoSEQ multiplex PCR, amplified TCR beta CDR3 across 54 Vbeta and 13 Jbeta. TCRdb passed the immunoSEQ multiplex PCR reads through MiXCR, listing each CDR3 protein once. The profile covers 120,000 to 150,000 distinct CDR3 sequences, with approximately 95% appearing a single time and roughly 0.083% taken by the ten largest. Sequencing of TCR beta was performed on blood CD8+ and CD4+ T cells. CD8+ and CD4+ T cells were negatively isolated; TEMRA cells were FACS-enriched. The V and J ends lost 4 bases and 2 bases, in that order; junction bases with no gene match: 9. The CDR3 has 16 residues. A remark on this clonotype: Its target is not known.

Study conclusions and caveats: It was acknowledged in the study that its TCR sequencing and HLA analysis involved a relatively small number of individuals.

The chain joins TRBV12-3 or TRBV12-4 to TRBJ2-3, with TRBD2 identical over 7 bases. The sequence derives from a human donor in good health. The sample taken for sequencing was CD4+ T cells from PBMCs. The CDR3 nucleotides read TGTGCCAGCAGTTCCCTAGCTAGCGGATTCACAGATACGCAGTATTTT. Translating gives CASSSLASGFTDTQYF.